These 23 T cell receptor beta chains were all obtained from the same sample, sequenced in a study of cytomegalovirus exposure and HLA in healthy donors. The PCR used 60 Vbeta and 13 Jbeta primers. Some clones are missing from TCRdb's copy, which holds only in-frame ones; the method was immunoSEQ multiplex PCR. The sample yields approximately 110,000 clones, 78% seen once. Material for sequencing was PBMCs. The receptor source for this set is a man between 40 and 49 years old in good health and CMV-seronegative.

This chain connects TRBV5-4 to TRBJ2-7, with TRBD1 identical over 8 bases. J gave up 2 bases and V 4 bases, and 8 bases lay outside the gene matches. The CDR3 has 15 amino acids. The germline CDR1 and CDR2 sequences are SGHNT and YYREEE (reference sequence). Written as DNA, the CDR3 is TGTGCCAGCAGCGGAAACCGGGACAGGCCCTACGAGCAGTACTTC. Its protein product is CASSGNRDRPYEQYF.

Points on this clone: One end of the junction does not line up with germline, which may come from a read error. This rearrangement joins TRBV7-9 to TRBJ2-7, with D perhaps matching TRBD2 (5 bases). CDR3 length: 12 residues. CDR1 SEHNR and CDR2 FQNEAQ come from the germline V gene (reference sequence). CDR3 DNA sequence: TGTTCCAGCAGCACCACTAGTGATGAGCAGTACTTC. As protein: CSSSTTSDEQYF.

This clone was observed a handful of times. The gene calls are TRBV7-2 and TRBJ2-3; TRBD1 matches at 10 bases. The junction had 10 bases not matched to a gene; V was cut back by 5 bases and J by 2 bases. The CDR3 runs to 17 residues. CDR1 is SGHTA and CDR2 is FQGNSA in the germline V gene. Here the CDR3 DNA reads TGTGCCAGCAGCCCAAGACAGGGGGCGCGGGTCACAGATACGCAGTATTTT. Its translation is CASSPRQGARVTDTQYF.

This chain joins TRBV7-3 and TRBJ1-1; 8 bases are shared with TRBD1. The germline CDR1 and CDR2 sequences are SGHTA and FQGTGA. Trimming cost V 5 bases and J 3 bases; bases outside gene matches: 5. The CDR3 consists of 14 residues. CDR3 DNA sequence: TGTGCCAGCAGCCTTGGGACAGGAGACACTGAAGCTTTCTTT. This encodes CASSLGTGDTEAFF.

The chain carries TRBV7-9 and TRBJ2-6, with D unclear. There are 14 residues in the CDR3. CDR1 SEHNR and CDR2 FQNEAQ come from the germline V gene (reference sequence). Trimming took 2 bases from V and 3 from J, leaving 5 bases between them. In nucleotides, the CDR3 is TGTGCCAGCAGCTTAACTGGTGGGGCCAACGTCCTGACTTTC. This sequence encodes CASSLTGGANVLTF.

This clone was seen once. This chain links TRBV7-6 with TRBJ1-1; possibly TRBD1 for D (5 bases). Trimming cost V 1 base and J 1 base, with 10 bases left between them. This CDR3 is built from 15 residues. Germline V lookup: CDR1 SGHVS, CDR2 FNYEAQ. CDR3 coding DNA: TGTGCCAGCAGCTTAGGGGGGGTACGGAACACTGAAGCTTTCTTT. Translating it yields CASSLGGVRNTEAFF.

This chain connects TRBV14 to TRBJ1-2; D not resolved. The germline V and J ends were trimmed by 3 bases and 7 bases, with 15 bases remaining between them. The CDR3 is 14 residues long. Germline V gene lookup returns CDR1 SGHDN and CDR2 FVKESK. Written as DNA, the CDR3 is TGTGCCAGCAGCCAGACTCTTTCGGGATCTGGCTACACCTTC. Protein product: CASSQTLSGSGYTF.

This CDR3 reads CASSLDPQTGLGYTF. The CDR3 region has the DNA TGTGCCAGCAGCTTAGATCCCCAGACAGGCCTCGGCTACACCTTC. The chain uses TRBV7-8 and TRBJ1-2; a weak D match, TRBD1 (6 bases). Germline lookup yields CDR1 SGHVS and CDR2 FQNEAQ. The CDR3 length is 15 residues. V lost 1 base, J lost 8 bases, and 17 bases lay in between.

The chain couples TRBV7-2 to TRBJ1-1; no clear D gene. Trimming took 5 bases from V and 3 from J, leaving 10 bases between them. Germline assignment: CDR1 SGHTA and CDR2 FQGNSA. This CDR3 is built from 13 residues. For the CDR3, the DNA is TGTGCCAGCAGCACCGTGGAGTACACTGAAGCTTTCTTT. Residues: CASSTVEYTEAFF.

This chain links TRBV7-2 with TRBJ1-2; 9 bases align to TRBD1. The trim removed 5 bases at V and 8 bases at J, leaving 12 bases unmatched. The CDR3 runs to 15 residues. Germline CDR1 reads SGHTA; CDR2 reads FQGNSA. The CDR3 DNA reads TGTGCCAGCAGCCTCGGCGGACAGGGACAGGGCGGCTACACCTTC. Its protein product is CASSLGGQGQGGYTF.

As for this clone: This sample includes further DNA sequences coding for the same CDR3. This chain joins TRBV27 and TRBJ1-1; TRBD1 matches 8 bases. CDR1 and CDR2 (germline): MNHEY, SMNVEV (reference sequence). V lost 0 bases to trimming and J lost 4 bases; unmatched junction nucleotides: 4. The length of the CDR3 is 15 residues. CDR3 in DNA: TGTGCCAGCAGTTTATCGAACAGGGGGAGCACTGAAGCTTTCTTT. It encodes CASSLSNRGSTEAFF.

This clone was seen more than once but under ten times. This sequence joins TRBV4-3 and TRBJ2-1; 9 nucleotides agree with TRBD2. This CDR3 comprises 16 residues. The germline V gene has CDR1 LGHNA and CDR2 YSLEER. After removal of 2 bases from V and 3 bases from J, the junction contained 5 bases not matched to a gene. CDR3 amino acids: CASSQLIAGVYNEQFF. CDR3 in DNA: TGCGCCAGCAGCCAACTAATAGCGGGGGTCTACAATGAGCAGTTCTTC.

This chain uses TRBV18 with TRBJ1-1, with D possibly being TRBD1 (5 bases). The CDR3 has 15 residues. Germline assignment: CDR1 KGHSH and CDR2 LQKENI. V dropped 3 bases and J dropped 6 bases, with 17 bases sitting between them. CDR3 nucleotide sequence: TGTGCCAGCTCACCTACGGGTCGGGGGGAGGCTGAAGCTTTCTTT. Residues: CASSPTGRGEAEAFF.

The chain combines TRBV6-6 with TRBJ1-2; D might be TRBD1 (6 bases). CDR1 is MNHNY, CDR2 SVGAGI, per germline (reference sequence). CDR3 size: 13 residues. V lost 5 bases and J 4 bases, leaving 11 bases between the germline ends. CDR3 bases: TGTGCCAGCAGTCCCGACAGGATCTATGGCTACACCTTC. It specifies CASSPDRIYGYTF.

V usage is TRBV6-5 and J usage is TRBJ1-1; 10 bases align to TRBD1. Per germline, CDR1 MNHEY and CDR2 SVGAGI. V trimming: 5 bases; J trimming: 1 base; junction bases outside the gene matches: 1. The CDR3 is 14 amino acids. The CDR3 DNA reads TGTGCCAGCAGTGACAGGGGGCGGAACACTGAAGCTTTCTTT. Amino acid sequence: CASSDRGRNTEAFF.

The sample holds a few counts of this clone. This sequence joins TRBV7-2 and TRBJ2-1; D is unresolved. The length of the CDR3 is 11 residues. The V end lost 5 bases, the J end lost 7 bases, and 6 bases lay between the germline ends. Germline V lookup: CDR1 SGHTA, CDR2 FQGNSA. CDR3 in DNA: TGTGCCAGCAGCCACTGGAATGAGCAGTTCTTC. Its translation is CASSHWNEQFF.

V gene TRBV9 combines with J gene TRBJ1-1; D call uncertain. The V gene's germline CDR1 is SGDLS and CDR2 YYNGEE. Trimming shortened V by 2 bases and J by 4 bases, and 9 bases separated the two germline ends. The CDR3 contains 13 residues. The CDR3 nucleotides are TGTGCCAGCAGCGTTAACGAGTTCACTGAAGCTTTCTTT. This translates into CASSVNEFTEAFF.

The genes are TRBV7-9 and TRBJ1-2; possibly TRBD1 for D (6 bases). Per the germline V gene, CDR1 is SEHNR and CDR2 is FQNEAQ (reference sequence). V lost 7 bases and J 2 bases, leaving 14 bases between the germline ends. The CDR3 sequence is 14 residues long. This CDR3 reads CASTDGQPNYGYTF. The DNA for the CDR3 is TGTGCCAGCACCGACGGACAGCCAAACTATGGCTACACCTTC.

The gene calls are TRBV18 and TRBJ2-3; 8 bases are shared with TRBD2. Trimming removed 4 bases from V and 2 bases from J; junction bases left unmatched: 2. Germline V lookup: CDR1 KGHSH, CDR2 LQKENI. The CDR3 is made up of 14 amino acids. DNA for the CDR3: TGTGCCAGCTCACTCGGGAGGGACACAGATACGCAGTATTTT. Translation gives CASSLGRDTDTQYF. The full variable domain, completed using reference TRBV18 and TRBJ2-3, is NAGVMQNPRHLVRRRGQEARLRCSPMKGHSHVYWYRQLPEEGLKFMVYLQKENIIDESGMPKERFSAEFPKEGPSILRIQQVVRGDSAAYFCASSLGRDTDTQYFGPGTRLTVL.

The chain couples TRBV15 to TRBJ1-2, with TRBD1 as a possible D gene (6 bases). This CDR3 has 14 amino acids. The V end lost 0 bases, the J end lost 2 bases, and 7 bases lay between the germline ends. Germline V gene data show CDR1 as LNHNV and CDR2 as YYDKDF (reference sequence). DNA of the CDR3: TGTGCCACCAGCAGAGATCAGGGGAACTATGGCTACACCTTC. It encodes CATSRDQGNYGYTF.

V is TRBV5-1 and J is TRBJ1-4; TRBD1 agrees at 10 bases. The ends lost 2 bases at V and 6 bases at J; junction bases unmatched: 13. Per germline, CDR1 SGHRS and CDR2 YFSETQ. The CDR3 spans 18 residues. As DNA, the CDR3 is TGCGCCAGCAGCTTCTTTGAGGCCGACAGGGGGCCGGATGAAAAACTGTTTTTT. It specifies CASSFFEADRGPDEKLFF.

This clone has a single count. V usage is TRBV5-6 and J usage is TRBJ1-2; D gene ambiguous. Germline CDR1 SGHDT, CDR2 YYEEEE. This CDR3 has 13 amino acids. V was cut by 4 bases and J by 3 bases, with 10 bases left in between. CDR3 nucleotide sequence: TGTGCCAGCAGCACGGGTGGTCACTATGGCTACACCTTC. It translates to CASSTGGHYGYTF.

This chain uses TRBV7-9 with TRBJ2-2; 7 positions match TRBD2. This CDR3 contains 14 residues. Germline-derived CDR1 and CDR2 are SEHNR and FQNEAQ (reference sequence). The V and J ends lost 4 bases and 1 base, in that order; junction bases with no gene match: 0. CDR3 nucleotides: TGTGCCAGCAGCTGGGGGGGGAACACCGGGGAGCTGTTTTTT. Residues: CASSWGGNTGELFF.